Listed below are T cell receptor beta chains from one sample, sequenced in a study of T cell responses to AZD1222 COVID-19 vaccine. The assay was immunoSEQ multiplex PCR, and TCRdb's table has in-frame clones only and misses some. The profile covers about 140,000 clones, with roughly 91% appearing a single time and 6% to 7.5% taken by the ten largest. The specimen was peripheral blood, collected 28 days after the second AZD1222 dose. The receptors stem from an adult who received the AZD1222 COVID-19 vaccine. Each CDR3 is given without its conserved first and last residue. Only part of the rows carry a size: once, few, many, or a class if the clone is expanded.

clone_size,j_call,v_call,cdr3_aa
NA,TRBJ1-5,TRBV6-6,ASRGGQYSNQPQH
NA,TRBJ2-5,TRBV5-1,ASSLRTSAETQY
NA,TRBJ2-3,TRBV6-2/TRBV6-3,ASSYAGTDTQY
NA,TRBJ2-1,TRBV3-1/TRBV3-2,ASSLRQNEQF
NA,TRBJ2-5,TRBV6-2/TRBV6-3,ASSHTLSRAETQY
NA,TRBJ1-2,TRBV6-6,ASSFSGGWYGYT
NA,TRBJ1-3,TRBV6-5,ASSYAGNSGNTIY
NA,TRBJ1-1,TRBV15,ATSPPRDTEAF
NA,TRBJ2-2,TRBV27,ASCNRGTGVGELF
NA,TRBJ1-1,TRBV5-6,ASSLREYTEAF
NA,TRBJ1-6,TRBV27,ASSDLDRGAPLH
once,TRBJ2-7,TRBV2,ASSYLAGGHYEQY
NA,TRBJ1-2,TRBV6-5,ASSQKGGSDGYT
few,TRBJ2-7,TRBV2,ASRPGLAGYEQY
NA,TRBJ2-5,TRBV5-1,ASSGPGLAVGETQY
NA,TRBJ2-3,TRBV5-6,ASSLTTLTQY
once,TRBJ1-2,TRBV7-2,ASSLRQGKNYGYT
NA,TRBJ1-2,TRBV20-1,SASGGGRNPYGYT
many,TRBJ1-5,TRBV4-1,ASSQTLHAQPQH
NA,TRBJ1-2,TRBV19,ASSVPDGGANYGYT
NA,TRBJ2-1,TRBV5-1,ASSSLPYNEQF
once,TRBJ1-2,TRBV20-1,SASRRDGGYT
NA,TRBJ2-2,TRBV5-1,ASSLGTSGGELF